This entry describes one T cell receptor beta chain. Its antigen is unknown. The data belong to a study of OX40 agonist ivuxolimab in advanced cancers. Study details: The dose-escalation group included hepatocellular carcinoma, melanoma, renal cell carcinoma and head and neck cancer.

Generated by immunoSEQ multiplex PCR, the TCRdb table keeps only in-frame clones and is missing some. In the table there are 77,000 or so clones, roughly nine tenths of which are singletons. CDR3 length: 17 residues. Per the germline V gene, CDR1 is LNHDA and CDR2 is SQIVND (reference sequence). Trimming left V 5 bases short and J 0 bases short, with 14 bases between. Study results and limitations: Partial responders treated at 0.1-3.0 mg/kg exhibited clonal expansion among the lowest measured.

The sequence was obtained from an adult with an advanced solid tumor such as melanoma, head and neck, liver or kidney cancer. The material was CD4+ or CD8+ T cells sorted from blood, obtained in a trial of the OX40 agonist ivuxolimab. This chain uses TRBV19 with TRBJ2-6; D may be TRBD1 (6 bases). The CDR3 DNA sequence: TGTGCCAGTAGTGTGTTTACAGGGTCCTCTGGGGCCAACGTCCTGACTTTC. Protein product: CASSVFTGSSGANVLTF.